The 23 T cell receptor beta chains below were found in one sample sequenced in a study of T-cell reconstitution after alpha-beta-depleted transplantation in children listed by TCRdb under 2016. Receptors were amplified or captured by PCR. The reads were generated on an Illumina HiSeq 2500. To normalize quantification of the TCRbeta repertoire, the TCR libraries were built with molecular barcoding that relied on unique molecular identifiers. TCRdb took the public reads, trimmed them with fastp at Q25, ran MiXCR for clone calling and kept in-frame beta chains. One record per CDR3 amino acid sequence lists the most common genes and DNA. For this sample there are 100,000 to 150,000 distinct CDR3 sequences; approximately 22% appear just once. Jointly, the top ten make up roughly a tenth of the sample. The sample's treatment or condition label, in plain terms: allogeneic hematopoietic cell transplantation with graft depleted of TCRalphabeta T cells and CD19 B cells.

The source was PBMCs, mostly from graft donor cells, collected 180 days after TCRalphabeta/CD19-depleted stem cell transplant. The receptor set was obtained from a male patient aged 2 to 9 who had a stem cell transplant for chronic granulomatous disease, so the T cells may come from the graft donor.

This clonotype was seen more than once but under ten times. The gene calls are TRBV7-2 and TRBJ2-1; a possible D gene is TRBD2 (5 bases). Germline CDR1 is SGHTA and CDR2 is FQGNSA. This CDR3 contains 16 residues. Trimming removed 3 bases from V and 0 bases from J, with 12 bases in between. As DNA, the CDR3 is TGTGCCAGCAGCTTTCGGACTTTTAGCTCCTACAATGAGCAGTTCTTC. Translating gives CASSFRTFSSYNEQFF.

This clonotype came up a few times. This chain links TRBV7-2 with TRBJ2-1, with 10 bases lining up with TRBD1. V lost 3 bases and J lost 11; bases outside the gene matches: 7. The CDR3 has 14 amino acids. Germline loops: CDR1 SGHTA, CDR2 FQGNSA. The CDR3 is CASSFDRGQGKQFF. The CDR3 bases are TGTGCCAGCAGCTTCGACCGGGGACAGGGGAAGCAGTTCTTC.

The chain is built from TRBV20-1 and TRBJ1-5; D unclear. Germline CDR1 is DFQATT and CDR2 is SNEGSKA (reference sequence). This CDR3 region has 15 residues. Trimming took off 0 bases at V and 0 bases at J, with 9 bases between the two ends. CDR3 DNA: TGCAGTGCTAGAGATATAAGGGATAGCAATCAGCCCCAGCATTTT. This sequence encodes CSARDIRDSNQPQHF.

This clonotype was seen at least ten times. The chain joins TRBV7-3 to TRBJ2-2; unclear D gene. V was shortened by 4 bases and J by 7 bases, with 16 bases between the two germline ends. The CDR3 spans 15 residues. Germline CDR1 SGHTA, CDR2 FQGTGA. The CDR3 is CASSSRPDVIGELFF. The DNA for the CDR3 is TGTGCCAGCAGCTCCCGTCCGGACGTTATCGGGGAGCTGTTTTTT. The whole variable domain, remainder taken from reference TRBV7-3 and TRBJ2-2, is GAGVSQTPSNKVTEKGKYVELRCDPISGHTALYWYRQSLGQGPEFLIYFQGTGAADDSGLPNDRFFAVRPEGSVSTLKIQRTERGDSAVYLCASSSRPDVIGELFFGEGSRLTVL.

Many counts were recorded for this clonotype. V and J are TRBV20-1 and TRBJ2-5, with TRBD1 matching over 8 bases. The CDR3 has 15 amino acids. Germline CDR1 is DFQATT and CDR2 is SNEGSKA (reference sequence). Trimming cost V 0 bases and J 4 bases; bases outside gene matches: 7. The CDR3 is CSARERGQGGETQYF. The CDR3 coding sequence is TGCAGTGCTAGAGAGAGAGGACAGGGAGGAGAGACCCAGTACTTC.

This clonotype was seen many times. J is TRBJ1-2 and V is TRBV6-5, with D possibly matching TRBD1 (6 bases). The CDR3 loop spans 15 amino acids. Germline CDR1 MNHEY, CDR2 SVGAGI. V was clipped by 2 bases and J by 2 bases, with 12 bases between them. CDR3 residues: CASSYEGGTNYGYTF. The DNA of the CDR3 is TGTGCCAGCAGTTACGAGGGGGGGACGAACTATGGCTACACCTTC.

The gene calls are TRBV7-9 and TRBJ2-5; 12 bases line up with TRBD2. CDR1 and CDR2 from the germline V gene are SEHNR and FQNEAQ (reference sequence). V was pared by 2 bases and J by 5 bases, with 3 bases of the junction left unmatched. The CDR3 is 15 residues long. CDR3 nucleotides: TGTGCCAGCAGCTTAAGCGGGACTAGCGGGGAGACCCAGTACTTC. Translated, it gives CASSLSGTSGETQYF.

J is TRBJ2-3 and V is TRBV4-3; TRBD2 might be the D (5 bases). V was clipped by 0 bases and J by 5 bases, with 18 bases between them. This CDR3 has 17 amino acids. Germline V CDR1 and CDR2: LGHNA, YSLEER. CDR3 bases: TGCGCCAGCAGCCAAGAAAAGCTGGTGGGAGTGGGAGATACGCAGTATTTT. Amino acids: CASSQEKLVGVGDTQYF.

This clonotype has a count of ten or more. This chain joins TRBV18 and TRBJ2-3; the D is unclear. Germline V gene sequence: CDR1 KGHSH, CDR2 LQKENI. The CDR3 runs 15 residues. V was pared by 3 bases and J by 0 bases, with 10 bases between. CDR3 nucleotides: TGTGCCAGCTCACCCTACGTGGGTAGCACAGATACGCAGTATTTT. Amino acid sequence: CASSPYVGSTDTQYF.

This clonotype occurred a few times. This rearrangement joins TRBV24-1 to TRBJ2-7; D is undetermined. Trimming stripped 1 base from V and 5 bases from J, with 26 bases between. The CDR3 runs 19 residues. The germline CDR1 and CDR2 sequences are KGHDR and SFDVKD. In DNA form, the CDR3 reads TGTGCCACCAGTGATTTCTTTCATCCGGTACAGTTTGGTATAGACGAGCAGTACTTC. It yields the protein CATSDFFHPVQFGIDEQYF.

This clonotype appeared many times. The chain has TRBV20-1 and TRBJ1-4; D remains ambiguous. The CDR3 runs to 10 residues. CDR1 and CDR2 from the germline V gene are DFQATT and SNEGSKA (reference sequence). V lost 3 bases to trimming and J lost 8 bases, with 4 bases between them. CDR3 sequence: CSASREKLFF. DNA for the CDR3: TGCAGTGCTAGCAGGGAAAAACTGTTTTTT.

This clonotype came up many times. The chain has TRBV28 and TRBJ2-7; TRBD1 matches 7 bases. Germline trimming cut 6 bases from V and 4 bases from J; bases unmatched to any gene: 9. This CDR3 has 14 residues. The germline V gene encodes CDR1 MDHEN and CDR2 SYDVKM. The CDR3 spells CASSFSDRLYEQYF. In nucleotides, the CDR3 is TGTGCCAGCAGCTTTTCGGACAGGTTGTACGAGCAGTACTTC.

J is TRBJ2-3 and V is TRBV12-3 or TRBV12-4, with 12 bases identical to TRBD2. J gave up 2 bases and V 4 bases, and 4 bases lay outside the gene matches. The CDR3 is made up of 16 amino acids. Written as DNA, the CDR3 is TGTGCCAGCAGTTCGGGACTAGCGGGCGCCACAGATACGCAGTATTTT. Its translation: CASSSGLAGATDTQYF.

This clonotype was observed a handful of times. The chain joins TRBV12-3 or TRBV12-4 to TRBJ2-5; unclear D gene. The V end lost 8 bases, the J end lost 2 bases, and 15 bases lay between the germline ends. CDR3 length equals 14 residues. The CDR3 region is CASPARKNQETQYF. The CDR3 DNA reads TGTGCCAGCCCCGCGCGCAAAAATCAAGAGACCCAGTACTTC.

This clonotype was detected ten times or more. V usage is TRBV10-3 and J usage is TRBJ1-2; D not certain. CDR3 length: 15 amino acids. With 2 bases removed from V and 7 bases from J, the gap between germline ends came to 17 bases. Germline CDR1 is ENHRY and CDR2 is SYGVKD. CDR3 region: CAISEMSGLPIGYTF. The CDR3 DNA reads as TGTGCCATCAGTGAGATGTCAGGCCTCCCTATTGGCTACACCTTC.

The chain has TRBV12-3 or TRBV12-4 and TRBJ1-5; possibly TRBD1 for D (6 bases). V gave up 1 base and J gave up 6 bases, with 13 bases separating them. The length of the CDR3 is 15 residues. The CDR3 sequence is CASSLVQGGSQPQHF. The CDR3 DNA reads as TGTGCCAGCAGTTTAGTACAGGGCGGGAGTCAGCCCCAGCATTTT.

This clonotype was counted many times. The chain employs TRBV20-1 and TRBJ2-7; 9 nucleotides align to TRBD2. J was trimmed by 2 bases and V by 6 bases; bases with no gene match: 8. Germline V gene data show CDR1 as DFQATT and CDR2 as SNEGSKA (reference sequence). CDR3 length: 14 amino acids. The CDR3 loop reads CSATRGGRAYEQYF. Written as DNA, the CDR3 is TGCAGTGCCACTCGAGGCGGGAGGGCCTACGAGCAGTACTTC.

This clonotype has a count of ten or more. The chain has TRBV12-3 or TRBV12-4 and TRBJ2-1; 8 positions match TRBD2. The CDR3 is 13 residues long. V lost 6 bases to trimming and J lost 10 bases; unmatched junction nucleotides: 8. The CDR3 reads CASSPGLAWEQFF. The CDR3, as DNA: TGTGCCAGCAGCCCCGGACTAGCATGGGAGCAGTTCTTC.

This clonotype has a count of ten or more. The CDR3 DNA is TGTGCCAGCAGCACATCACTAGCGGAAGAGACCCAGTACTTC. This codes for CASSTSLAEETQYF. The chain uses TRBV7-2 and TRBJ2-5; 8 bases map to TRBD2. Germline CDR1 SGHTA, CDR2 FQGNSA. Trimming at V came to 5 bases and at J to 3 bases, leaving 5 bases not matched to a gene. This CDR3 is built from 14 residues. Full variable domain (remainder filled in from reference TRBV7-2 and TRBJ2-5): GAGVSQSPSNKVTEKGKDVELRCDPISGHTALYWYRQSLGQGLEFLIYFQGNSAPDKSGLPSDRFSAERTGGSVSTLTIQRTQQEDSAVYLCASSTSLAEETQYFGPGTRLLVL.

The table lists this clonotype with many counts. The DNA of the CDR3 is TGCGCCAGCAGCTTTGCCAGGAGCTCCTACAATGAGCAGTTCTTC. Translation gives CASSFARSSYNEQFF. The chain recombines TRBV5-1 with TRBJ2-1; D gene unclear. Germline lookup yields CDR1 SGHRS and CDR2 YFSETQ. The CDR3 covers 15 residues. Trimming took off 2 bases at V and 0 bases at J, with 9 bases between the two ends.

This clonotype came up many times. The chain is built from TRBV7-8 and TRBJ2-2, with D hard to call. Germline CDR1 and CDR2: SGHVS and FQNEAQ. This CDR3 contains 13 residues. V lost 5 bases and J 3 bases, leaving 7 bases between the germline ends. CDR3 sequence (DNA): TGTGCCAGCAGCCGTGGGGACACCGGGGAGCTGTTTTTT. Translating it yields CASSRGDTGELFF.

J is TRBJ2-5 and V is TRBV7-2; TRBD2 aligns across 10 bases. CDR3 length: 15 residues. In germline, CDR1 is SGHTA, CDR2 FQGNSA. Trimming cost V 5 bases and J 4 bases; bases outside gene matches: 7. DNA for the CDR3: TGTGCCAGCAGCCCATGGACTAGCGGTCGAGAGACCCAGTACTTC. Translating it yields CASSPWTSGRETQYF.

V is TRBV7-2 and J is TRBJ2-4; 9 bases fit TRBD1. Losses at the gene ends were 2 bases for V and 4 bases for J; bases not matched to a gene: 3. Germline CDR1 and CDR2: SGHTA and FQGNSA. The CDR3 has 15 residues. CDR3 sequence reads: CASSLTGTGKNIQYF. The CDR3 DNA reads as TGTGCCAGCAGCTTAACCGGGACAGGGAAAAACATTCAGTACTTC.